This T cell receptor (beta chain) was captured in a study of blood T cell repertoires in COVID-19. Study-level information: Researchers got acute and convalescent COVID-19 samples from the United States, Italy and Spain. The analysed material was cDNA or gDNA that came from T cells, B-cell-depleted T cells, or PBMCs.

In the authors' workflow: Amplification from reference gene primers served as the basis for estimated nucleated cell counts. Sequencing was performed with immunoSEQ multiplex PCR; in TCRdb, only in-frame clones are kept and a portion is missing. D and trimming come from the DNA, and the V and J calls and clone size come from that table. The repertoire includes approximately 40,000 clones, around 77% of them detected once, and 35% to 45% sits in the top ten. The V and J ends lost 1 base and 0 bases respectively, with 2 bases between them. This CDR3 spans 14 amino acids. Germline V gives CDR1 SGHKS, CDR2 YYEKEE (reference sequence).

This rearrangement joins TRBV5-5 to TRBJ2-6; D not resolved. This receptor was identified in a man at least 80 years old with active or convalescent COVID-19. The sample consisted of peripheral blood. The CDR3 DNA sequence: TGTGCCAGCAGCTTGTACTCTGGGGCCAACGTCCTGACTTTC. Amino acid sequence: CASSLYSGANVLTF.